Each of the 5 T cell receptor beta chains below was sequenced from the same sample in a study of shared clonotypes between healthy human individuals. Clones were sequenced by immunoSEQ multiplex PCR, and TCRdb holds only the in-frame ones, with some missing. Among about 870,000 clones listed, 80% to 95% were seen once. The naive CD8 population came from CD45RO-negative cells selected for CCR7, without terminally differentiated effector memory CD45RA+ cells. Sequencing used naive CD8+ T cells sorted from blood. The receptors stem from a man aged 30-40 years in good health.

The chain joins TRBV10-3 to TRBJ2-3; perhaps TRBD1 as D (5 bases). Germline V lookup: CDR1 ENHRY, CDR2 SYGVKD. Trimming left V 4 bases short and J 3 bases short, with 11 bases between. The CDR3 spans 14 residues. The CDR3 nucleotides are TGTGCCATCAGTGGTTCGCAGGGAACAGATACGCAGTATTTT. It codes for CAISGSQGTDTQYF.

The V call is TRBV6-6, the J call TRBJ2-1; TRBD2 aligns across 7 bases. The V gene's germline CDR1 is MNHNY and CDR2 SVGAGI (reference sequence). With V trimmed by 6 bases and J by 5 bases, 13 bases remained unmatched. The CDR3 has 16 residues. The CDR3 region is CASRHPTRESNNEQFF. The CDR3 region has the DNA TGTGCCAGCAGGCACCCTACGCGGGAGAGTAACAATGAGCAGTTCTTC.

Written as DNA, the CDR3 is TGCAGCGTTGAAGGTATAGGGGGGGCGTCCTACAATGAGCAGTTCTTC. It specifies CSVEGIGGASYNEQFF. The V gene is TRBV29-1, the J gene TRBJ2-1, with D maybe TRBD2 (7 bases). CDR1 SQVTM and CDR2 ANQGSEA come from the germline V gene. V was pared by 1 base and J by 1 base, with 14 bases between. The length of the CDR3 is 16 residues.

CDR3 DNA: TGTGCCAGCAGCCAACAGGGATTTTTTGGCTACACCTTC. Residues: CASSQQGFFGYTF. The chain combines TRBV7-6 with TRBJ1-2, with D tentatively TRBD1 (6 bases). Germline values: CDR1 SGHVS, CDR2 FNYEAQ. This CDR3 comprises 13 residues. V dropped 5 bases and J dropped 7 bases, with 14 bases sitting between them.

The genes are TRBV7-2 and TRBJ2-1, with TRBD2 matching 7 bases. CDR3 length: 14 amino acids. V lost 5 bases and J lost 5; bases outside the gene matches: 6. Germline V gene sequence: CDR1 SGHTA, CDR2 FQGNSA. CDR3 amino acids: CASSHTSANNEQFF. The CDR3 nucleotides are TGTGCCAGCAGCCATACTAGCGCCAACAATGAGCAGTTCTTC.